One sample yielded the 26 T cell receptor beta chains listed below, sequenced in a study of blood T cell repertoires in COVID-19 (TCRdb year 2020). The protocol used for the library was the immunoSEQ multiplex PCR assay. Entries here come from immuneACCESS through TCRdb and include only in-frame sequences with V and J called. Some clones fail to appear in such tables; in the studies checked, an unresolved V gene covers under half of the shortfall, and the cause of the remainder is unknown. The sample table holds around 190,000 clones, of which approximately 85% were seen once. The top ten clonotypes cover 4.5% to 7% of the sample. The sequenced sample was PBMCs or T cells enriched from blood (not recorded which). These receptors all stem from a man in his forties with acute COVID-19.

This chain joins TRBV18 and TRBJ1-4, with TRBD1 matching over 7 bases. Germline lookup yields CDR1 KGHSH and CDR2 LQKENI. Trimming took 6 bases from V and 6 from J; bases not matched to a gene: 4. This CDR3 has 13 amino acids. The DNA for the CDR3 is TGTGCCAGCTCTTCCGGGACAGATGAAAAACTGTTTTTT. Encoded protein: CASSSGTDEKLFF.

This sequence joins TRBV10-3 and TRBJ2-6; the D gene is possibly TRBD1 (6 bases). V shed 8 bases and J shed 2 bases, with 19 bases lying between them. Germline loops: CDR1 ENHRY, CDR2 SYGVKD. The CDR3 loop spans 17 amino acids. The CDR3 DNA follows: TGTGCCATCTCGGGGAGCGGCAGGGGACCTGGGGCCAACGTCCTGACTTTC. Protein product: CAISGSGRGPGANVLTF.

V gene TRBV27 combines with J gene TRBJ1-4; D gene uncertain. The V gene lost 3 bases and the J gene lost 17 bases, with 13 bases spanning the gap. The germline V gene encodes CDR1 MNHEY and CDR2 SMNVEV (reference sequence). This CDR3 contains 11 residues. CDR3 loop: CASSFQPNCFF. For the CDR3, the DNA is TGTGCCAGCAGTTTCCAACCCAACTGTTTTTTT.

The chain is built from TRBV5-6 and TRBJ2-7, with D maybe TRBD1 (6 bases). Germline CDR1 and CDR2: SGHDT and YYEEEE. This CDR3 contains 15 residues. V lost 2 bases to trimming and J lost 3 bases, with 15 bases between them. The CDR3 region has the DNA TGTGCCAGCAGCTTACAGGGAACCACCAGCTACGAGCAGTACTTC. It codes for CASSLQGTTSYEQYF. The full variable domain, completed using reference TRBV5-6 and TRBJ2-7, is DAGVTQSPTHLIKTRGQQVTLRCSPKSGHDTVSWYQQALGQGPQFIFQYYEEEERQRGNFPDRFSGHQFPNYSSELNVNALLLGDSALYLCASSLQGTTSYEQYFGPGTRLTVT.

The chain combines TRBV7-3 with TRBJ2-1, with 7 bases that match TRBD2. Trimming removed 3 bases from V and 8 bases from J; junction bases left unmatched: 10. This CDR3 comprises 15 residues. Germline V lookup: CDR1 SGHTA, CDR2 FQGTGA. The CDR3 nucleotides read TGTGCCAGCAGCTTTTCCCTGGGGGGGTACGATGAGCAGTTCTTC. Translating gives CASSFSLGGYDEQFF.

This chain links TRBV5-6 with TRBJ2-7, with 9 bases matching TRBD2. With 1 base clipped from V and 3 bases from J, the junction kept 5 bases outside the gene matches. The V gene's germline CDR1 is SGHDT and CDR2 YYEEEE. The CDR3 loop spans 15 amino acids. CDR3 DNA: TGTGCCAGCAGCTTGCCGGCGGGAGGGGGCTACGAGCAGTACTTC. Its protein is CASSLPAGGGYEQYF.

V usage is TRBV28 and J usage is TRBJ1-5; D remains unclear. V lost 9 bases and J lost 6, with 12 bases in between. The CDR3 length is 12 residues. Germline CDR1 MDHEN, CDR2 SYDVKM. CDR3 bases: TGTGCCAGTAGACGTGGGAGTCAGCCCCAGCATTTT. It codes for CASRRGSQPQHF.

This clone appeared once. V and J are TRBV28 and TRBJ2-3, with unresolved D. This CDR3 is built from 14 residues. The germline V gene encodes CDR1 MDHEN and CDR2 SYDVKM. Trimming shortened V by 4 bases and J by 2 bases, and 10 bases separated the two germline ends. The CDR3 DNA follows: TGTGCCAGCAGTTCTGCACAGTTCACAGATACGCAGTATTTT. Amino acid sequence: CASSSAQFTDTQYF. The full variable domain, with the rest looked up from reference TRBV28 and TRBJ2-3, is DVKVTQSSRYLVKRTGEKVFLECVQDMDHENMFWYRQDPGLGLRLIYFSYDVKMKEKGDIPEGYSVSREKKERFSLILESASTNQTSMYLCASSSAQFTDTQYFGPGTRLTVL.

V gene TRBV27 combines with J gene TRBJ1-1; D is unclear. There are 13 residues in the CDR3. Trimming removed 3 bases at V and 5 bases at J, with 10 bases between. CDR1 is MNHEY and CDR2 is SMNVEV in the germline V gene (reference sequence). The CDR3 sequence: CASSFPGRTEAFF. The DNA of the CDR3 is TGTGCCAGCAGTTTCCCAGGCCGGACTGAAGCTTTCTTT.

The J gene is TRBJ2-7, the V gene TRBV9, with 8 positions matching TRBD2. The CDR3 length is 15 residues. Germline loops: CDR1 SGDLS, CDR2 YYNGEE. V shed 0 bases, J shed 2 bases, and the junction held 4 bases outside the gene matches. The CDR3 loop is CASSVEALAAYEQYF. The CDR3 DNA is TGTGCCAGCAGCGTAGAGGCACTAGCGGCCTACGAGCAGTACTTC. The variable domain in full, completed from reference TRBV9 and TRBJ2-7, reads DSGVTQTPKHLITATGQRVTLRCSPRSGDLSVYWYQQSLDQGLQFLIQYYNGEERAKGNILERFSAQQFPDLHSELNLSSLELGDSALYFCASSVEALAAYEQYFGPGTRLTVT.

The V call is TRBV4-1, the J call TRBJ1-5; D unresolved. This CDR3 is 13 amino acids long. Germline CDR1 is MGHRA and CDR2 is YSYEKL. V lost 0 bases and J 5 bases, leaving 5 bases between the germline ends. In nucleotides, the CDR3 is TGCGCCAGCAGCCAAGAGCGTGATCAGCCCCAGCATTTT. Translation gives CASSQERDQPQHF.

The V call is TRBV12-3 or TRBV12-4, the J call TRBJ2-1; D is possibly TRBD2 (5 bases). CDR3 length equals 12 residues. Trimming took 4 bases from V and 8 from J, leaving 9 bases between them. The CDR3 nucleotides are TGTGCCAGCAGTTCATCTAGCTATGAGCAGTTCTTC. As protein: CASSSSSYEQFF.

The V and J genes are TRBV19 and TRBJ2-7; perhaps TRBD2 as D (6 bases). The CDR3 covers 12 residues. Per germline, CDR1 LNHDA and CDR2 SQIVND (reference sequence). Deletions cut 6 bases from V and 4 bases from J, with 10 bases between. The CDR3 DNA sequence: TGTGCCAGTAGCCCCGGAGGGTACGAGCAGTACTTC. This translates into CASSPGGYEQYF.

V and J are TRBV18 and TRBJ2-5; D is perhaps TRBD1 (6 bases). Trimming took 4 bases from V and 4 from J, leaving 10 bases between them. Germline V gene lookup returns CDR1 KGHSH and CDR2 LQKENI. CDR3 size: 13 residues. As DNA, the CDR3 is TGTGCCAGCTCACGCCAAGGGGGAGAGACCCAGTACTTC. Amino acids: CASSRQGGETQYF.

The chain carries TRBV5-8 and TRBJ2-7; D possibly corresponds to TRBD1 (5 bases). The CDR3 sequence is 13 residues long. Germline V gives CDR1 SGHTS, CDR2 YDEGEE. Trimming stripped 0 bases from V and 7 bases from J, with 11 bases between. CDR3 loop: CASSLVGKGEQYF. DNA for the CDR3: TGTGCCAGCAGCTTGGTGGGCAAGGGGGAGCAGTACTTC.

The rearrangement uses TRBV2 and TRBJ2-7, with D unresolved. The V gene's germline CDR1 is SNHLY and CDR2 FYNNEI. Trimming pared 4 bases from V and 3 bases from J, leaving 7 bases between. The CDR3 extends over 12 amino acids. CDR3 amino acids: CASSVEYYEQYF. The CDR3 bases are TGTGCCAGCAGTGTCGAGTACTACGAGCAGTACTTC.

The chain recombines TRBV2 with TRBJ2-5; 8 bases fit TRBD2. V lost 7 bases, J lost 7 bases, and 8 bases stayed unmatched. The length of the CDR3 is 13 residues. Germline V gene lookup returns CDR1 SNHLY and CDR2 FYNNEI. Written as DNA, the CDR3 is TGTGCCAGCACCGGGGGGGCTGGGGGGACCCAGTACTTC. Its protein is CASTGGAGGTQYF.

The chain recombines TRBV15 with TRBJ1-5; TRBD1 matches 7 bases. CDR3 length: 15 amino acids. Germline CDR1 is LNHNV and CDR2 is YYDKDF (reference sequence). The trim removed 5 bases at V and 7 bases at J, leaving 11 bases unmatched. CDR3 sequence reads: CATSDTRGLGQPQHF. The CDR3 coding sequence is TGTGCCACCAGCGACACGAGGGGGCTGGGACAGCCCCAGCATTTT. The whole variable domain, filled in from reference TRBV15 and TRBJ1-5, reads DAMVIQNPRYQVTQFGKPVTLSCSQTLNHNVMYWYQQKSSQAPKLLFHYYDKDFNNEADTPDNFQSRRPNTSFCFLDIRSPGLGDTAMYLCATSDTRGLGQPQHFGDGTRLSIL.

The CDR3 loop reads CASSQDGGGFQTQHF. The CDR3 DNA follows: TGCGCCAGCAGCCAAGATGGGGGGGGTTTCCAGACCCAGCATTTT. This sequence joins TRBV4-1 and TRBJ1-5; TRBD1 is a possible D gene (5 bases). V was clipped by 0 bases and J by 11 bases, with 17 bases between them. Germline-derived CDR1 and CDR2 are MGHRA and YSYEKL. CDR3 length: 15 residues.

In its sample, this clone was seen once. The CDR3 loop is CASSARDPSGEQFF. CDR3 in DNA: TGTGCCAGCAGCGCGCGGGACCCCTCGGGCGAGCAGTTCTTC. This chain joins TRBV7-3 and TRBJ2-1, with D perhaps matching TRBD2 (6 bases). The CDR3 has 14 residues. CDR1 SGHTA and CDR2 FQGTGA come from the germline V gene. V lost 5 bases, J lost 10 bases, and 18 bases lay in between. Using reference TRBV7-3 and TRBJ2-1 for the parts outside the CDR3, the full variable domain is GAGVSQTPSNKVTEKGKYVELRCDPISGHTALYWYRQSLGQGPEFLIYFQGTGAADDSGLPNDRFFAVRPEGSVSTLKIQRTERGDSAVYLCASSARDPSGEQFFGPGTRLTVL.

Concerning this clone: Other DNA sequences from this sample encode an identical CDR3 as well. This CDR3 is CASSDRGYGYTF. The CDR3 DNA is TGTGCCAGCAGTGACCGGGGCTATGGCTACACCTTC. This sequence joins TRBV25-1 and TRBJ1-2; D ambiguous. V lost 3 bases and J 4 bases, leaving 6 bases between the germline ends. The CDR3 contains 12 residues. Germline CDR1 reads MGHDK; CDR2 reads SYGVNS.

The chain joins TRBV28 to TRBJ1-5; D is uncertain. Germline assignment: CDR1 MDHEN and CDR2 SYDVKM. The CDR3 sequence is 13 residues long. CDR3 bases: TGTGCGGTTGGGGAGTATAGCAATCAGCCCCAGCATTTT. As protein: CAVGEYSNQPQHF.

The chain recombines TRBV4-1 with TRBJ1-2; TRBD1 matches at 8 bases. Trimming at V came to 1 base and at J to 8 bases, leaving 18 bases not matched to a gene. Germline V CDR1 and CDR2: MGHRA, YSYEKL. This CDR3 has 18 amino acids. The CDR3 region is CASSQVGGTGASLGGYTF. The CDR3 nucleotides are TGCGCCAGCAGCCAAGTGGGAGGGACAGGCGCTTCTCTCGGAGGCTACACCTTC.

The chain carries TRBV2 and TRBJ1-6; the D gene is possibly TRBD1 (5 bases). Per the germline V gene, CDR1 is SNHLY and CDR2 is FYNNEI. V lost 4 bases to trimming and J lost 1 base, with 8 bases between them. The CDR3 is 15 residues long. The CDR3: CASSGQGSYNSPLHF. CDR3 in DNA: TGTGCCAGCAGTGGGCAGGGATCCTATAATTCACCCCTCCACTTT.

The J gene is TRBJ1-2, the V gene TRBV6-5; 7 nucleotides align to TRBD1. V gave up 5 bases and J gave up 4 bases; unmatched junction bases: 10. This CDR3 has 15 amino acids. CDR1 and CDR2 (germline): MNHEY, SVGAGI. The CDR3 spells CASSPSPGTVYGYTF. In DNA form, the CDR3 reads TGTGCCAGCAGTCCTTCCCCAGGGACAGTCTATGGCTACACCTTC.

The CDR3 DNA sequence: TGTGCCAGCAGTGGGGGGGGGTTAGACTATGGCTACACCTTC. It codes for CASSGGGLDYGYTF. This chain joins TRBV5-4 and TRBJ1-2; TRBD1 might be the D (5 bases). Germline values: CDR1 SGHNT, CDR2 YYREEE (reference sequence). Trimming took 5 bases from V and 3 from J, leaving 14 bases between them. The CDR3 length is 14 residues.